The clone carrying this T cell receptor beta chain was found a few times. Its target is not known. This sample was taken from a study of neurological immune-mediated disorders. Study results and limitations: HTLV-1-associated myelopathy had the most TCR clonal expansion, and multiple sclerosis had the least, less than healthy controls.

Germline CDR1 reads SGDLS; CDR2 reads YYNGEE. The V and J ends lost 4 bases and 1 base, in that order; junction bases with no gene match: 12. This CDR3 contains 17 residues. TCRdb re-called the 5' RACE reads with MiXCR, one entry per CDR3 protein. The sample shows tens of thousands of distinct CDR3 sequences, around 5% of them seen only once. Unsorted libraries used 2 million PBMCs kept at -80 degrees C. The sequenced sample consisted of PBMCs. The chain uses TRBV9 and TRBJ2-3, with 7 bases lining up with TRBD2. This TCR was recovered from a woman in her seventies with multiple sclerosis. The CDR3 protein is CASSLEGSSGRTDTQYF. The CDR3 region has the DNA TGTGCCAGCAGCCTAGAAGGGAGTAGCGGGCGCACAGATACGCAGTATTTT.